This entry concerns a single T cell receptor beta chain. This record belongs to a study of blood T cell repertoires in COVID-19. Study-level background: There were acute and convalescent COVID-19 samples, and they came from the United States, Italy and Spain. Sources were T cells, B-cell-depleted T cells, or PBMCs; the material itself was cDNA or gDNA.

V shed 2 bases and J 7 bases; nucleotides not matched to a gene: 14. The CDR3 covers 17 residues. Germline-derived CDR1 and CDR2 are LNHDA and SQIVND (reference sequence). Repertoires were generated with immunoSEQ multiplex PCR, while TCRdb's copy carries only in-frame clones and drops some. Altogether over 130,000 clones are present, 85% being singletons, with the ten largest covering about 3.2%. This receptor was identified in a man aged 50-59 years with acute or convalescent COVID-19. The sequenced sample was peripheral blood. The rearrangement links TRBV19 to TRBJ2-1, with TRBD2 identical over 7 bases. The CDR3 bases are TGTGCCAGTAGTATAACCCCTAGCGGAGGTGAGGTTAATGAGCAGTTCTTC. Its translation is CASSITPSGGEVNEQFF.